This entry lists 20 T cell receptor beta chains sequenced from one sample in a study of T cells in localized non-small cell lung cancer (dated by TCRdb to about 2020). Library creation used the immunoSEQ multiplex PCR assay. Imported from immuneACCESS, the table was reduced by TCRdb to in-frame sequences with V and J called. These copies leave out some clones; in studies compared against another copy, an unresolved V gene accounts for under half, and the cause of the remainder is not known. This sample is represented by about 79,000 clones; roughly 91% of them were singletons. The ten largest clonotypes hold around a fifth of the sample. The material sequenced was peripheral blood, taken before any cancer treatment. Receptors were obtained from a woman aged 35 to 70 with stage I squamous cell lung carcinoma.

The CDR3 DNA reads TGTGCCAGCAGCTTGGAGGGGTTGGAAGAGACCCAGTACTTC. As protein: CASSLEGLEETQYF. J is TRBJ2-5 and V is TRBV5-6; tentatively, D is TRBD1 (5 bases). Germline values: CDR1 SGHDT, CDR2 YYEEEE. CDR3 length: 14 residues. Trimming removed 0 bases from V and 3 bases from J, with 9 bases in between.

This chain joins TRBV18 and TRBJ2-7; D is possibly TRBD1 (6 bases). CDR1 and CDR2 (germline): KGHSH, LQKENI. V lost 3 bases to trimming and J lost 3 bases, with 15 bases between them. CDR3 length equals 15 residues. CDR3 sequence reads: CASSPRKTGFYEQYF. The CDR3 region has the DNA TGTGCCAGCTCACCTCGAAAGACAGGCTTCTACGAGCAGTACTTC.

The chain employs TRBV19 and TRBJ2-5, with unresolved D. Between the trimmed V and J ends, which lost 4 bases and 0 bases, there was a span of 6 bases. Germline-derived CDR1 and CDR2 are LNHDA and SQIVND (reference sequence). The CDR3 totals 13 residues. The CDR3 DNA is TGTGCCAGTAGTAACCGGTACCAAGAGACCCAGTACTTC. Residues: CASSNRYQETQYF.

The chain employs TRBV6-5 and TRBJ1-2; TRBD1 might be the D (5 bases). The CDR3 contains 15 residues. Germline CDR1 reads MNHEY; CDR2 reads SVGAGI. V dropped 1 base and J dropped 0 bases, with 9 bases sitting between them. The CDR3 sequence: CASSYYGASNYGYTF. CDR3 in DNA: TGTGCCAGCAGTTACTACGGGGCTTCTAACTATGGCTACACCTTC.

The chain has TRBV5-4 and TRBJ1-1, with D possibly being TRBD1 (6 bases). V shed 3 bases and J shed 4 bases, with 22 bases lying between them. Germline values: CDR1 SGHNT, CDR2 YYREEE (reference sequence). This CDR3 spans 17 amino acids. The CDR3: CASSSGAGSSFLTEAFF. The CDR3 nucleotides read TGTGCCAGCAGCTCGGGGGCAGGTTCTTCATTTCTCACTGAAGCTTTCTTT.

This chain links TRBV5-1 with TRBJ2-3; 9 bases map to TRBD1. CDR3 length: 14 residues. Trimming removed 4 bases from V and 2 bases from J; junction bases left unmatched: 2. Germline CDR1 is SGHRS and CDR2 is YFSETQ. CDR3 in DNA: TGCGCCAGCAGCCGGGACAGGGCCACAGATACGCAGTATTTT. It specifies CASSRDRATDTQYF.

In DNA, the CDR3 is TGTGCCAGCAGTTCCGGGACAGCCGGGGAGCTGTTTTTT. This encodes CASSSGTAGELFF. The V and J genes are TRBV6-5 and TRBJ2-2; 7 bases line up with TRBD1. The CDR3 loop spans 13 amino acids. In germline, CDR1 is MNHEY, CDR2 SVGAGI. With V trimmed by 4 bases and J by 6 bases, 2 bases remained unmatched.

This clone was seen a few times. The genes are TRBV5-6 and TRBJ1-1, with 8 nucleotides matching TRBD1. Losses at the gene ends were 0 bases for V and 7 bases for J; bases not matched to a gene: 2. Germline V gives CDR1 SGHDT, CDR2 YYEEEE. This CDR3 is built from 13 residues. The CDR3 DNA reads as TGTGCCAGCAGCTTGGTACAGGGGGTTGAAGCTTTCTTT. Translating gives CASSLVQGVEAFF. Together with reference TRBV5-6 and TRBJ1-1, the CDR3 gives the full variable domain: DAGVTQSPTHLIKTRGQQVTLRCSPKSGHDTVSWYQQALGQGPQFIFQYYEEEERQRGNFPDRFSGHQFPNYSSELNVNALLLGDSALYLCASSLVQGVEAFFGQGTRLTVV.

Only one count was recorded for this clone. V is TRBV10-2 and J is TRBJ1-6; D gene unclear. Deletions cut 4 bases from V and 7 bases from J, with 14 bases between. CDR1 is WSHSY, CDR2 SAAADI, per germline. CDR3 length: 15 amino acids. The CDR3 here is CASSAQETKNSPLHF. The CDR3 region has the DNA TGCGCCAGCAGTGCCCAGGAGACAAAAAATTCACCCCTCCACTTT.

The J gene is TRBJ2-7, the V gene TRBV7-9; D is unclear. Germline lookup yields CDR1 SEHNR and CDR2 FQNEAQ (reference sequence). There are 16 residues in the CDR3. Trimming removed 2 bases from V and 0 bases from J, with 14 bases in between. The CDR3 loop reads CASSLLSLGSSYEQYF. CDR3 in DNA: TGTGCCAGCAGCTTATTGAGCCTAGGTAGCTCCTACGAGCAGTACTTC.

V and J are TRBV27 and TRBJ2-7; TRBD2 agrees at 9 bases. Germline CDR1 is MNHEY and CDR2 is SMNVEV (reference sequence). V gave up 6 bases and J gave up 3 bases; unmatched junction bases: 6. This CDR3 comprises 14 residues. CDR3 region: CASSWAGGNYEQYF. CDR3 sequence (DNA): TGTGCCAGCAGCTGGGCGGGGGGGAACTACGAGCAGTACTTC.

The CDR3 here is CASSVGPSYEQYF. The CDR3, as DNA: TGCGCCAGCAGCGTAGGACCTTCCTACGAGCAGTACTTC. The chain is built from TRBV5-1 and TRBJ2-5; D is undetermined. The J call is in doubt because the DNA end fits TRBJ2-7 better. The germline CDR1 and CDR2 sequences are SGHRS and YFSETQ. The CDR3 extends over 13 amino acids.

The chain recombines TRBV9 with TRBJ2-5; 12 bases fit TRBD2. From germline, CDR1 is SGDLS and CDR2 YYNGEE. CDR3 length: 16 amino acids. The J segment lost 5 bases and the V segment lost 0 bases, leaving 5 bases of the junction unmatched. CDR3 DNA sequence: TGTGCCAGCAGCGTAGGGACTAGCGGGGCTGGGGAGACCCAGTACTTC. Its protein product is CASSVGTSGAGETQYF.

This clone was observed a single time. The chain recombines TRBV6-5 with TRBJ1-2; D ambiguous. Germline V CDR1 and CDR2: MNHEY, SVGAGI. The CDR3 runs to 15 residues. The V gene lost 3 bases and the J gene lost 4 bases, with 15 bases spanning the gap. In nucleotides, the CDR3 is TGTGCCAGCAGTTATCGGGCTGACGGGAGCTATGGCTACACCTTC. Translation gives CASSYRADGSYGYTF.

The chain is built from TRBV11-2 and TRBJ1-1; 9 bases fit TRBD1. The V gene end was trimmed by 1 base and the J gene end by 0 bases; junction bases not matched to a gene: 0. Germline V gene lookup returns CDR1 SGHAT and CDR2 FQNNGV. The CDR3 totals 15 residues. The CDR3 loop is CASSLGDRVNTEAFF. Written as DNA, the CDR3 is TGTGCCAGCAGCTTAGGGGACAGGGTGAACACTGAAGCTTTCTTT.

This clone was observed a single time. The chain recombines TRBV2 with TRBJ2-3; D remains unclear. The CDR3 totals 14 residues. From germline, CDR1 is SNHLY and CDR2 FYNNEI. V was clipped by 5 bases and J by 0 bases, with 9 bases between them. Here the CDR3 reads CASSYRLSTDTQYF. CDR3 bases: TGTGCCAGCAGTTATAGACTGAGCACAGATACGCAGTATTTT. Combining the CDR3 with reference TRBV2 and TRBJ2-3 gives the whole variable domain EPEVTQTPSHQVTQMGQEVILRCVPISNHLYFYWYRQILGQKVEFLVSFYNNEISEKSEIFDDQFSVERPDGSNFTLKIRSTKLEDSAMYFCASSYRLSTDTQYFGPGTRLTVL.

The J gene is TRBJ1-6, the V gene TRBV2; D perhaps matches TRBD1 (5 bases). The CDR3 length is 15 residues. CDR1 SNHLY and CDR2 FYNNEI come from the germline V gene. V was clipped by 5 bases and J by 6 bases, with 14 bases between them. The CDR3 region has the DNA TGTGCCAGCAGTCAATTCACGGGACGTAATTCACCCCTCCACTTT. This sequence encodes CASSQFTGRNSPLHF.

In nucleotides, the CDR3 is TGTGCCAGCAGCAGAGGACAGGCCGTCAATCAGCCCCAGCATTTT. This sequence encodes CASSRGQAVNQPQHF. J is TRBJ1-5 and V is TRBV9; 7 bases line up with TRBD1. The CDR3 length is 15 residues. V was pared by 4 bases and J by 3 bases, with 7 bases of the junction left unmatched. Germline CDR1 reads SGDLS; CDR2 reads YYNGEE. The complete variable domain, with remaining parts taken from reference TRBV9 and TRBJ1-5, reads DSGVTQTPKHLITATGQRVTLRCSPRSGDLSVYWYQQSLDQGLQFLIQYYNGEERAKGNILERFSAQQFPDLHSELNLSSLELGDSALYFCASSRGQAVNQPQHFGDGTRLSIL.

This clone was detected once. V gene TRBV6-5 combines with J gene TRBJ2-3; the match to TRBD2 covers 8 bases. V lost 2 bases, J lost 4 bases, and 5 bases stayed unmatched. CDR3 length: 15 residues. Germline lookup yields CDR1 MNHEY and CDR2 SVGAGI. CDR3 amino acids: CASSYRGGHPDTQYF. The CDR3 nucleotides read TGTGCCAGCAGTTACCGGGGGGGTCACCCAGATACGCAGTATTTT.

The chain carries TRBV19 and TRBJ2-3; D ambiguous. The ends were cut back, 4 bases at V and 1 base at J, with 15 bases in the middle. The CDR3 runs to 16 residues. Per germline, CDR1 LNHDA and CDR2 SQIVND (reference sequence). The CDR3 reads CASSSSSRIRTDTQYF. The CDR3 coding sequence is TGTGCCAGTAGTAGCTCCTCTAGAATCCGCACAGATACGCAGTATTTT.